This is a list of T cell receptor beta chains from one sample in a study of cytomegalovirus exposure and HLA in healthy donors. Assay used: immunoSEQ multiplex PCR; TCRdb lists only in-frame clones, some missing. In the table there are some 90,000 clones, 76% of which are singletons. Sequenced: PBMCs. Receptor source: a man aged 40-55 years in good health and CMV-seronegative. The CDR3 runs from the conserved cysteine through the conserved F or W. The order of the fields is J gene, D gene, V gene, clone size, CDR3 length, CDR3 protein, CDR3 DNA. The D gene is left open where the match is weak. Clone size, where shown, is once, few, many, or a class for clones that have expanded.

J: TRBJ2-3; D: TRBD1; V: TRBV2; size: once; length: 15; CDR3: CASSDGQVGDGTQYF; DNA: TGTGCCAGCAGCGATGGACAGGTTGGTGATGGTACGCAGTATTTT
J: TRBJ1-4; D: TRBD1; V: TRBV29-1; size: -; length: 15; CDR3: CSVAGTGGAEEKLFF; DNA: TGCAGCGTTGCCGGGACAGGGGGCGCGGAGGAAAAACTGTTTTTT
J: TRBJ2-1; D: -; V: TRBV2; size: -; length: 12; CDR3: CASSDPLNEQFF; DNA: TGTGCCAGCAGTGACCCCCTAAATGAGCAGTTCTTC
J: TRBJ1-2; D: -; V: TRBV6-4; size: few; length: 14; CDR3: CASSERSGVYGYTF; DNA: TGTGCCAGCAGTGAACGGTCGGGGGTCTATGGCTACACCTTC
J: TRBJ1-3; D: -; V: TRBV5-4; size: -; length: 12; CDR3: CASSSQGNTIYF; DNA: TGTGCCAGCAGCTCCCAGGGAAACACCATATATTTT
J: TRBJ1-1; D: -; V: TRBV11-2; size: -; length: 17; CDR3: CASSLDVAKTGYDQAFF; DNA: TGTGCCAGCAGCTTAGATGTCGCCAAGACAGGTTACGATCAGGCTTTCTTT
J: TRBJ2-7; D: -; V: TRBV27; size: few; length: 11; CDR3: CASSFLDEQYF; DNA: TGTGCCAGCAGTTTTTTAGACGAGCAGTACTTC
J: TRBJ1-2; D: -; V: TRBV7-2; size: -; length: 15; CDR3: CASTQGWGRVYGYTF; DNA: TGTGCCAGCACCCAAGGGTGGGGGCGCGTCTATGGCTACACCTTC
J: TRBJ2-3; D: TRBD2; V: TRBV5-1; size: -; length: 20; CDR3: CASSLGTGTSGGVSTDTQYF; DNA: TGCGCCAGCAGCTTGGGAACCGGGACTAGCGGGGGGGTTAGCACAGATACGCAGTATTTT
J: TRBJ2-6; D: -; V: TRBV7-6; size: -; length: 18; CDR3: CASSLGVGDNSGANVLTF; DNA: TGTGCCAGCAGCTTAGGGGTCGGGGATAACTCTGGGGCCAACGTCCTGACTTTC
J: TRBJ2-3; D: TRBD2; V: TRBV7-3; size: -; length: 18; CDR3: CASSLVISGGLGTDTQYF; DNA: TGTGCCAGCAGCTTAGTGATTAGCGGGGGACTGGGCACAGATACGCAGTATTTT
J: TRBJ1-1; D: -; V: TRBV10-2; size: -; length: 12; CDR3: CASSEFSTEAFF; DNA: TGCGCCAGCAGTGAGTTTAGCACTGAAGCTTTCTTT
J: TRBJ1-6; D: -; V: TRBV6-1; size: -; length: 17; CDR3: CASSVGAATSYNSPLHF; DNA: TGTGCCAGCAGTGTAGGGGCCGCAACCTCCTATAATTCACCCCTCCACTTT
J: TRBJ1-4; D: -; V: TRBV19; size: -; length: 15; CDR3: CASSIRQATNEKLFF; DNA: TGTGCCAGTAGTATTCGGCAGGCAACTAATGAAAAACTGTTTTTT
J: TRBJ2-7; D: -; V: TRBV2; size: -; length: 14; CDR3: CASRNRAATYEQYF; DNA: TGTGCCAGCAGAAACAGGGCCGCTACCTACGAGCAGTACTTC
J: TRBJ2-7; D: TRBD2; V: TRBV15; size: -; length: 15; CDR3: CATSREGSGVLEQYF; DNA: TGTGCCACCAGCAGAGAAGGTAGCGGGGTGCTCGAGCAGTACTTC
J: TRBJ1-1; D: -; V: TRBV2; size: once; length: 15; CDR3: CASSPLQGGYTEAFF; DNA: TGTGCCAGCAGTCCTCTACAGGGCGGGTACACTGAAGCTTTCTTT
J: TRBJ1-1; D: -; V: TRBV11-2; size: -; length: 13; CDR3: CASSGTSGSEAFF; DNA: TGTGCCAGCAGCGGCACCTCCGGGTCTGAAGCTTTCTTT
J: TRBJ1-1; D: -; V: TRBV2; size: -; length: 13; CDR3: CASIAAVNTEAFF; DNA: TGTGCCAGCATCGCCGCGGTGAACACTGAAGCTTTCTTT
J: TRBJ1-1; D: -; V: TRBV10-3; size: -; length: 13; CDR3: CAITNFGDTEAFF; DNA: TGTGCCATCACCAACTTCGGGGACACTGAAGCTTTCTTT
J: TRBJ1-1; D: -; V: TRBV9; size: -; length: 16; CDR3: CASSAGGVGRRPEAFF; DNA: TGTGCCAGCAGCGCTGGCGGAGTGGGGCGGCGGCCTGAAGCTTTCTTT
J: TRBJ1-2; D: TRBD1; V: TRBV5-1; size: -; length: 15; CDR3: CASIKGTGYRDGYTF; DNA: TGCGCCAGCATTAAAGGGACAGGGTATCGAGATGGCTACACCTTC
J: TRBJ1-1; D: -; V: TRBV10-3; size: few; length: 13; CDR3: CAISEWTNTEAFF; DNA: TGTGCCATCAGTGAGTGGACAAACACTGAAGCTTTCTTT
J: TRBJ2-7; D: -; V: TRBV5-6; size: -; length: 13; CDR3: CASSLGTDYEQYF; DNA: TGTGCCAGCAGCTTGGGGACAGACTACGAGCAGTACTTC
J: TRBJ1-5; D: -; V: TRBV29-1; size: few; length: 13; CDR3: CSVTKSSNQPQHF; DNA: TGCAGCGTGACTAAGAGTAGCAATCAGCCCCAGCATTTT
J: TRBJ1-1; D: -; V: TRBV20-1; size: -; length: 11; CDR3: CSAPRTVEAFF; DNA: TGCAGTGCTCCGAGGACAGTTGAAGCTTTCTTT
J: TRBJ2-2; D: TRBD2; V: TRBV5-4; size: once; length: 15; CDR3: CASSLDIAGAGELFF; DNA: TGTGCCAGCAGCTTGGACATAGCGGGCGCCGGGGAGCTGTTTTTT
J: TRBJ1-1; D: -; V: TRBV9; size: -; length: 14; CDR3: CASSVGGSNTEAFF; DNA: TGTGCCAGCAGCGTAGGAGGGAGCAACACTGAAGCTTTCTTT
J: TRBJ2-7; D: TRBD1; V: TRBV7-3; size: -; length: 15; CDR3: CASSLIAGQGYEQYF; DNA: TGTGCCAGCAGCTTAATCGCCGGACAGGGTTACGAGCAGTACTTC
J: TRBJ2-5; D: -; V: TRBV7-2; size: -; length: 13; CDR3: CASSSQWSETQYF; DNA: TGTGCCAGCAGCTCCCAGTGGTCTGAGACCCAGTACTTC
J: TRBJ2-2; D: -; V: TRBV7-9; size: -; length: 15; CDR3: CASSLGGLHTGELFF; DNA: TGTGCCAGCAGCTTAGGTGGGCTACACACCGGGGAGCTGTTTTTT
J: TRBJ1-4; D: -; V: TRBV30; size: -; length: 12; CDR3: CALDRTNEKLFF; DNA: TGTGCCCTCGACAGGACGAATGAAAAACTGTTTTTT
J: TRBJ1-1; D: TRBD1; V: TRBV6-1; size: -; length: 15; CDR3: CASSVQGVEGWVAFF; DNA: TGTGCCAGCAGTGTACAGGGGGTGGAGGGATGGGTAGCTTTCTTT
J: TRBJ1-6; D: TRBD1; V: TRBV7-3; size: -; length: 15; CDR3: CASSMTGNYNSPLHF; DNA: TGTGCCAGCAGCATGACAGGGAACTATAATTCACCCCTCCACTTT
J: TRBJ1-4; D: -; V: TRBV5-6; size: few; length: 12; CDR3: CASSLVRGKLFF; DNA: TGTGCCAGCAGCTTGGTACGCGGGAAACTGTTTTTT
J: TRBJ2-3; D: -; V: TRBV4-2; size: -; length: 17; CDR3: CASSQETVTVSTDTQYF; DNA: TGTGCCAGCAGCCAAGAAACGGTGACTGTAAGCACAGATACGCAGTATTTT
J: TRBJ1-2; D: -; V: TRBV7-6; size: -; length: 15; CDR3: CASSLAGSGGGSYTF; DNA: TGTGCCAGCAGCTTAGCGGGAAGTGGGGGAGGAAGCTACACCTTC
J: TRBJ2-5; D: TRBD2; V: TRBV7-2; size: -; length: 14; CDR3: CASSITGGQETQYF; DNA: TGTGCCAGCAGTATTACGGGGGGCCAAGAGACCCAGTACTTC
J: TRBJ1-2; D: -; V: TRBV4-3; size: -; length: 13; CDR3: CASSRTPVDGYTF; DNA: TGCGCCAGCAGCCGAACTCCGGTGGATGGCTACACCTTC
J: TRBJ2-5; D: -; V: TRBV7-6; size: few; length: 14; CDR3: CASSPPEAGETQYF; DNA: TGTGCCAGCAGCCCCCCGGAGGCGGGAGAGACCCAGTACTTC
J: TRBJ1-2; D: TRBD1; V: TRBV4-1; size: -; length: 15; CDR3: CASSQGGTGGYGYTF; DNA: TGCGCCAGCAGCCAGGGCGGGACAGGGGGCTATGGCTACACCTTC
J: TRBJ1-4; D: TRBD1; V: TRBV5-5; size: -; length: 16; CDR3: CASSTGTGVTNEKLFF; DNA: TGTGCCAGCAGCACCGGGACAGGGGTTACTAATGAAAAACTGTTTTTT